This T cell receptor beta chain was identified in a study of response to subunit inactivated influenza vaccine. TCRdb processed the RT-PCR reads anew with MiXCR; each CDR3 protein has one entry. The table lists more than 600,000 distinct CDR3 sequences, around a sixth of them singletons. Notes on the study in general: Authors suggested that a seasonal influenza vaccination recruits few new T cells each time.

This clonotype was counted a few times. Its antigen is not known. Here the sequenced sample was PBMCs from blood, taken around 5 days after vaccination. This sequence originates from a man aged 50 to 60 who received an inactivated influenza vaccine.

The CDR3 loop reads CASSPTSTGRRTGELFF. In DNA, the CDR3 is TGTGCCAGCAGCCCTACCTCGACAGGGCGAAGGACCGGGGAGCTGTTTTTT. This chain connects TRBV4-2 to TRBJ2-2, with 7 bases lining up with TRBD1. Trimming at V came to 4 bases and at J to 5 bases, leaving 13 bases not matched to a gene. The germline CDR1 and CDR2 sequences are LGHNA and YNFKEQ. This CDR3 is 17 amino acids long.